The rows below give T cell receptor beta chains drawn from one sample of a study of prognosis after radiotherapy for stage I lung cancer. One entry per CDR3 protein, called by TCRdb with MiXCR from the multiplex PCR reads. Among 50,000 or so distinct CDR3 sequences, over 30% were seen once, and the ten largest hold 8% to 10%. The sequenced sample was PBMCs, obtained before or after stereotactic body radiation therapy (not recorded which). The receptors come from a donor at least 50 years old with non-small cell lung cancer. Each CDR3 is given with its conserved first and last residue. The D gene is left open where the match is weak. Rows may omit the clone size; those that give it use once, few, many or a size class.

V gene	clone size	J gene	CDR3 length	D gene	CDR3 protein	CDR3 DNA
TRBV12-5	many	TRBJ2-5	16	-	CASGPGLGVLQETQYF	TGTGCTAGTGGTCCAGGCTTAGGGGTCCTCCAAGAGACCCAGTACTTC
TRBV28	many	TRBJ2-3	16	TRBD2	CASSPISGSMADTQYF	TGTGCCAGCAGCCCCATTAGCGGGAGCATGGCAGATACGCAGTATTTT
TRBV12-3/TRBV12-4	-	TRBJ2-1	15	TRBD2	CASSHPSGGNYEQFF	TGTGCCAGCAGTCATCCTAGCGGGGGTAACTATGAGCAGTTCTTC
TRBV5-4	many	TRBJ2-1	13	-	CASSLSPANEQFF	TGTGCCAGCAGCCTGTCGCCTGCCAATGAGCAGTTCTTC
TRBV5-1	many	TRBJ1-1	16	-	CASSSPFGAGNTEAFF	TGCGCCAGCAGCTCCCCCTTCGGGGCAGGGAACACTGAAGCTTTCTTT
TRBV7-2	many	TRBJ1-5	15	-	CASSLDAGTKQPQHF	TGTGCCAGCAGCTTAGATGCCGGAACCAAGCAGCCCCAGCATTTT
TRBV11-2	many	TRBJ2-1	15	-	CASSLPPGGYNEQFF	TGTGCCAGCAGCTTACCCCCTGGGGGATACAATGAGCAGTTCTTC
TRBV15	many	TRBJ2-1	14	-	CATSRMGIRNEQFF	TGTGCCACCAGCAGGATGGGAATAAGGAATGAGCAGTTCTTC
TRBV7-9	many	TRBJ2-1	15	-	CASSLSGGGIDEQFF	TGTGCCAGCAGCTTGTCTGGGGGCGGAATAGATGAGCAGTTCTTC
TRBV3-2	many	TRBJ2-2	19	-	CASSLTAGTSGSYTGELFF	TGTGCCAGCAGCCTCACTGCAGGGACTAGCGGGAGTTACACCGGGGAGCTGTTTTTT
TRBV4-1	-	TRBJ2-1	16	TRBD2	CASSRALAVTGGEHFF	TGCGCCAGCAGCCGAGCCCTAGCGGTTACGGGGGGTGAGCATTTCTTC
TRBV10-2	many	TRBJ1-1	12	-	CASKEWSTEAFF	TGCGCCAGCAAAGAATGGAGTACTGAAGCTTTCTTT
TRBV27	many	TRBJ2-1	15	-	CASSNTGRSYNEQFF	TGTGCCAGCAGTAACACAGGACGTTCCTACAATGAGCAGTTCTTC
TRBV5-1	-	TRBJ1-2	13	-	CASIDSDIYGYTF	TGCGCCAGCATCGATTCGGACATCTATGGCTACACCTTC
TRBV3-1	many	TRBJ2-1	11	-	CASSQGGEQFF	TGTGCCAGCAGCCAAGGGGGCGAGCAGTTCTTC
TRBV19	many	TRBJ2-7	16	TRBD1	CASSPLTGGLTYEQYF	TGTGCCAGTAGTCCCCTGACAGGGGGCCTGACCTACGAGCAGTACTTC
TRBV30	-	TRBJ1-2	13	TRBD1	CSCRETGGRGYTF	TGTTCCTGCAGGGAAACAGGGGGCCGAGGCTACACCTTC
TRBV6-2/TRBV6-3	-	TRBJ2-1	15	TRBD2	CASSWGLAGVREQFF	TGTGCCAGCAGTTGGGGACTAGCGGGAGTAAGAGAGCAGTTCTTC
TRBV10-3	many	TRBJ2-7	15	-	CAIGPSAGFGYEQYF	TGTGCCATCGGACCTTCGGCGGGATTCGGTTACGAGCAGTACTTC
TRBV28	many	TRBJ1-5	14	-	CASISRGSNQPQHF	TGTGCCAGCATCTCCCGTGGGAGCAATCAGCCCCAGCATTTT
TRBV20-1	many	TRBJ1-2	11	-	CSARAGYGYTF	TGCAGTGCTAGAGCAGGGTACGGCTACACCTTC
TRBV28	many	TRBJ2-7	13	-	CASSPGNSPHADF	TGTGCCAGCAGTCCCGGGAACTCCCCCCACGCGGACTTC
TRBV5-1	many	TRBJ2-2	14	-	CASSFSGNTGELFF	TGCGCCAGCAGCTTTTCAGGAAACACCGGGGAGCTGTTTTTT
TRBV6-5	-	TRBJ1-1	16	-	CTSSYHRTLQNTEAFF	TGTACCAGCAGTTACCACAGGACCCTTCAGAACACTGAAGCTTTCTTT
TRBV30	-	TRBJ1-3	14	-	CAWSERGPGNTIYF	TGTGCCTGGAGTGAGCGGGGGCCTGGAAACACCATATATTTT
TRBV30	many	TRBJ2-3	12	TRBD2	CAWSKAGVGQYF	TGTGCCTGGAGTAAAGCGGGAGTAGGGCAGTATTTT
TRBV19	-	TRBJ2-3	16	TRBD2	CAISIRTSGSSGTQYF	TGTGCCATTAGTATAAGGACTAGCGGGAGTTCGGGTACGCAGTACTTT
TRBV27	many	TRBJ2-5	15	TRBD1	CASSSGTGGVETQYF	TGTGCCAGCAGTTCTGGGACAGGGGGCGTTGAGACCCAGTACTTC
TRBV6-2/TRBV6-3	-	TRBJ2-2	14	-	CASRRDILTGELFF	TGTGCCAGCAGACGGGACATCCTCACCGGGGAGCTGTTTTTT
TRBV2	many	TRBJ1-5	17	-	CASRTSSNTLLGQPQHF	TGTGCCAGCAGGACTTCTAGCAATACACTTCTCGGACAGCCCCAGCATTTT
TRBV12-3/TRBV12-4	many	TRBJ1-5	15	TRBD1	CASSLTGLSNQPQHF	TGTGCCAGCAGTTTGACAGGGCTTAGCAATCAGCCCCAGCATTTT
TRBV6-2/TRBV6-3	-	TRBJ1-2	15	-	CASSEGYDSNYGYTF	TGTGCCAGCAGTGAAGGATACGACTCTAACTATGGCTACACCTTC
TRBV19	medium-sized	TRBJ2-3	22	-	CASRSKPWGGESAGEVADTQYF	TGTGCCAGTAGGTCCAAGCCTTGGGGGGGCGAGAGTGCAGGTGAGGTAGCAGATACGCAGTATTTT
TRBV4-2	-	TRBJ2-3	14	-	CASSQGPLVDTQYF	TGTGCCAGCAGCCAAGGACCTCTAGTAGATACGCAGTATTTT
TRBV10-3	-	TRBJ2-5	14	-	CAIMADRTQETQYF	TGTGCCATCATGGCAGACAGGACCCAAGAGACCCAGTACTTC
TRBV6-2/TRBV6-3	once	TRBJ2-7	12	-	CASTDHLDEQYF	TGTGCCAGCACGGATCACCTTGACGAGCAGTACTTT
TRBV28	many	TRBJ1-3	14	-	CASTPGGSGNTIYF	TGTGCCAGCACCCCGGGGGGCTCTGGAAACACCATATATTTT
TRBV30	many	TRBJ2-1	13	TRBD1	CAWGQVVFNEQFF	TGTGCCTGGGGACAGGTCGTTTTCAATGAGCAGTTCTTC
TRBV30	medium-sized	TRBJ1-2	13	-	CAWRVKLTYGYTF	TGTGCCTGGAGGGTGAAGCTGACCTATGGCTACACCTTC
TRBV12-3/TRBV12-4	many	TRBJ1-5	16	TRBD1	CASSRSRTGGGQPQHF	TGTGCCAGCAGCCGATCAAGGACAGGAGGGGGACAGCCCCAGCATTTT
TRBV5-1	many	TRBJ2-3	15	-	CASSPRYGGTDTQYF	TGCGCCAGCAGCCCGAGATACGGAGGCACAGATACGCAGTATTTT
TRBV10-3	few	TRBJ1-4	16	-	CAISALRGSLNEKLFF	TGTGCCATCAGTGCTTTGAGAGGGAGCCTGAATGAAAAACTGTTTTTT
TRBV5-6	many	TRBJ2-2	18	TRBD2	CASSPIAGSRLDTGELFF	TGTGCCAGCAGCCCTATAGCGGGAAGTAGGTTGGACACCGGGGAGCTGTTTTTT
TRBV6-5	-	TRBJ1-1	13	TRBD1	CASSYRTGWEAFF	TGTGCCAGCAGTTACCGGACAGGGTGGGAAGCTTTCTTT
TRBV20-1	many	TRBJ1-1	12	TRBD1	CSAQGANTEAFF	TGCAGTGCACAGGGGGCGAACACTGAAGCTTTCTTT
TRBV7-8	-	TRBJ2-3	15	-	CASSRRRCITYTQYF	TGTGCCAGCAGCCGCAGAAGGTGTATCACATATACGCAGTATTTT
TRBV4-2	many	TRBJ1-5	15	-	CASSQDLFGNQPQHF	TGTGCCAGCAGCCAAGATTTGTTTGGCAATCAGCCCCAGCATTTT
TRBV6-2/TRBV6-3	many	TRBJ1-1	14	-	CASTKLTGALEAFF	TGTGCCAGCACTAAACTGACCGGGGCCCTTGAAGCTTTCTTT
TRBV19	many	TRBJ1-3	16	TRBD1	CASSVDRGSSGNTIYF	TGTGCCAGTAGTGTGGACAGGGGGAGCTCTGGAAACACCATATATTTT
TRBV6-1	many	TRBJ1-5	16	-	CASSERGQFGNQPQHF	TGTGCCAGCAGTGAAAGAGGGCAGTTTGGCAATCAGCCCCAGCATTTT
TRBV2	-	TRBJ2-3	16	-	CASREQGVDRTDTQYF	TGTGCCAGCAGAGAACAAGGTGTGGATAGAACAGATACGCAGTATTTT
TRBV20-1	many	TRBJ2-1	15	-	CSAKGPRDPRREQFF	TGCAGTGCTAAGGGGCCCCGGGACCCTAGAAGGGAGCAGTTCTTC